This T cell receptor (beta chain) is from a study of OX40 agonist ivuxolimab in advanced cancers. Study information: Six ivuxolimab dose levels, 0.01 to 10 mg/kg, were given intravenously every 2 weeks.

Study observations and caveats: Some nonresponders also had low normalized T-cell clonal expansion.

Patients were excluded for autoimmune disease history or systemic immunosuppression. Germline loops: CDR1 SGHTA, CDR2 FQGNSA. After removal of 1 base from V and 6 bases from J, the junction contained 12 bases not matched to a gene. The CDR3 length is 17 residues. With regard to this clone: Its antigen remains unidentified.

Using immunoSEQ multiplex PCR, the repertoire was profiled, and TCRdb retains in-frame clones only, with some absent. Of under 90,000 clones in the sample, about 93% are singletons; the top ten hold roughly an eighth. The material sequenced was CD4+ or CD8+ T cells sorted from blood, taken in a trial of the OX40 agonist ivuxolimab. The rearrangement joins TRBV7-2 to TRBJ2-1; TRBD1 matches 7 bases. The sequence was collected from an adult with an advanced solid tumor such as melanoma, head and neck, liver or kidney cancer. The CDR3, as DNA: TGTGCCAGCAGCTTAGTACTTCCCCGGACAGGCTCCAATGAGCAGTTCTTC. This translates into CASSLVLPRTGSNEQFF.